This T cell receptor beta chain was obtained from a study of cytomegalovirus exposure and HLA in healthy donors. Study-level results: Specificity for CMV antigens was confirmed in vitro for a few of the CMV-associated chains.

With 60 Vbeta and 13 Jbeta primers, the PCR was carried out. The method was immunoSEQ multiplex PCR; TCRdb's version includes in-frame clones alone and lacks a portion of them. The table shows fewer than 150,000 clones, with around 77% occurring only once. Turning to this clone: Its antigen is still unknown.

This CDR3 contains 16 residues. Germline V gives CDR1 MDHEN, CDR2 SYDVKM. V shed 4 bases, J shed 3 bases, and the junction held 4 bases outside the gene matches. V and J are TRBV28 and TRBJ2-7; 15 nucleotides line up with TRBD2. What was sequenced was PBMCs. The sequence was obtained from a man in his forties or fifties in good health and CMV-seronegative. CDR3 coding DNA: TGTGCCAGCAGTTGGGGACTAGCGGGAGGATTCTACGAGCAGTACTTC. Its protein is CASSWGLAGGFYEQYF.